This section outlines one TCR beta chain sequence together with its context. Antigen unknown. The data originate from a study of graft-versus-host responses after intestinal transplantation. TCRdb's copy holds only in-frame clones and misses some; the assay was immunoSEQ multiplex PCR. Of roughly 110,000 clones in the sample, approximately 94% were seen once. With 0 bases clipped from V and 1 base from J, the junction kept 9 bases outside the gene matches. Per the germline V gene, CDR1 is LGHNA and CDR2 is YNFKEQ. The CDR3 has 18 amino acids. The V call is TRBV4-2, the J call TRBJ1-5, with 7 bases lining up with TRBD1. The sample in question was unstimulated CD4+ T cells sorted from spleen or lymph node cells, obtained before transplant. The receptor comes from a human donor who was the organ donor for an intestinal transplant. Here the CDR3 DNA reads TGTGCCAGCAGCCAAGATCGGCAGGGGGGAATGAGCAATCAGCCCCAGCATTTT. Translated, it gives CASSQDRQGGMSNQPQHF.